This T cell receptor beta chain was identified during a study of CD8+ T cells in alopecia areata. Points from the study as a whole: Having one nonresponder leaves uncertain how baseline CD8+ expansion relates to response. Normal scalp showed lower clonality than lesional scalp, especially alopecia totalis/universalis.

As for treatment: oral pan-JAK inhibitor, 5-10 mg twice daily. Notes on this clone: Its antigen is not identified.

CDR1 MNHEY and CDR2 SVGAGI come from the germline V gene. With 2 bases clipped from V and 6 bases from J, the junction kept 3 bases outside the gene matches. This CDR3 is 13 amino acids long. The authors extracted RNA and reverse transcribed it into cDNA as the sequencing template. Repertoires were generated with immunoSEQ multiplex PCR, while TCRdb's copy carries only in-frame clones and drops some. The sample has a few hundred thousand clones, approximately 60% seen once. The sample in question was CD4+ T cells sorted from blood, obtained at roughly week 52, from a patient treated with tofacitinib. The rearrangement uses TRBV6-5 and TRBJ1-2, with 7 bases aligning to TRBD1. The receptor comes from a human donor with alopecia areata. The CDR3 here is CASSYRGRDGYTF. The CDR3 coding sequence is TGTGCCAGCAGTTACAGGGGGCGGGATGGCTACACCTTC.